This entry concerns a single TCR beta chain. Its antigen is currently unknown. This sample was included in a study of post-analysis software for immune sequencing data. Study overall: The cohort encompassed relapsing-remitting, secondary progressive and progressive-relapsing multiple sclerosis disease courses.

Whole-study results and caveats: Relative to controls, patients had a handful of TRBV segments at higher frequency, with TRBV5-6, TRBV5-1 and TRBV20-1 among these. Versus controls, multiple sclerosis patients showed significantly lower diversity (normalized Chao1).

V lost 1 base to trimming and J lost 3 bases; unmatched junction nucleotides: 1. CDR1 and CDR2 (germline): SQVTM, ANQGSEA. The CDR3 is made up of 13 amino acids. Each TCR beta cDNA library carried unique molecular identifiers. TCRdb re-called the PCR reads with MiXCR, one entry per CDR3 protein. The sample gives 550,000 to 700,000 distinct CDR3 sequences, 44% of which show up once; approximately 1.7% is in the top ten. Sequenced sample: blood. The chain employs TRBV29-1 and TRBJ2-5, with TRBD2 matching over 8 bases. This sequence originates from a girl aged 5 to 17 with multiple sclerosis. CDR3 DNA: TGCAGCGTTGAAGGCGGGGGGAAAGAGACCCAGTACTTC. It translates to CSVEGGGKETQYF.